This TCR beta chain was sequenced in a study of control samples from healthy donors and cancer patients. The CDR3 contains 15 residues. Trimming took off 4 bases at V and 2 bases at J, with 15 bases between the two ends. CDR1 GTSNPN and CDR2 SVGIG come from the germline V gene (reference sequence). The assay was immunoSEQ multiplex PCR, and TCRdb's table has in-frame clones only and misses some. The data show tens of thousands of clones, 88% seen once. Sample: blood. The source is a woman in her 70s in good health. The V call is TRBV30, the J call TRBJ1-3, with a weak D call TRBD1 (5 bases). CDR3 nucleotide sequence: TGTGCCTGGACTACCCGCAGGGCTGCTGGAAACACCATATATTTT. Protein: CAWTTRRAAGNTIYF.